This TCR beta chain was identified in a study of Graves' ophthalmopathy and Graves' hyperthyroidism. Study-level points and caveats: Blood contained most expanded thyroid clonotypes exceeding 0.001 frequency.

Amplification of the TCR beta CDR3 regions used RNA transcripts (as template). HTBI primers primed a first-round RT-PCR, and a second-round multiplex PCR followed. MiXCR was run by TCRdb on the multiplex PCR reads, yielding one entry per CDR3 protein. The profile shows some 400,000 distinct CDR3 sequences, about 18% of them singletons. Looked up from germline, CDR1 is SGHTA and CDR2 is FQGNSA. The ends lost 5 bases at V and 5 bases at J; junction bases unmatched: 4. The CDR3 contains 14 residues. This clonotype was detected ten times or more. No antigen is known for it. The V and J genes are TRBV7-2 and TRBJ2-5, with TRBD2 matching over 11 bases. The material sequenced was peripheral blood. The receptor comes from a woman between 18 and 29 years old with Graves' ophthalmopathy. The CDR3 DNA sequence: TGTGCCAGCAGCCCATGGACTAGCGGGGAGACCCAGTACTTC. The encoded protein is CASSPWTSGETQYF.